The 21 T cell receptor beta chains below come from one sample, sequenced in a study of blood T cell repertoires in COVID-19. TCRdb's table, derived via immunoSEQ multiplex PCR, lists solely in-frame clones and lacks some. The table records 300,000 to 350,000 clones, 80% to 90% of them present only once. The sequenced sample was peripheral blood. Receptor source: a man under 40 with COVID-19, enrolled during active disease.

Of note for this clone: It is unclear where the CDR3 begins or ends on the DNA, so no DNA is shown, and the CDR3 is as TCRdb lists it. The chain has TRBV4-3 and TRBJ1-2; the D call TRBD1 from the table was never checked on the DNA. Counting both end residues, the CDR3 totals 17 amino acids. Germline assignment: CDR1 LGHNA and CDR2 YSLEER. The CDR3 is CASSQDPVGQDFRGYTF.

The CDR3 sequence is CASSVDGGTNSPLHF. DNA of the CDR3: TGTGCCAGCAGCGTAGATGGAGGGACCAATTCACCCCTCCACTTT. The rearrangement uses TRBV9 and TRBJ1-6; possible D gene TRBD1, 5 bases. Germline V CDR1 and CDR2: SGDLS, YYNGEE. The ends were cut back, 0 bases at V and 7 bases at J, with 11 bases in the middle. The CDR3 sequence is 15 residues long.

This clone was seen a handful of times. The gene calls are TRBV5-1 and TRBJ1-5; D might be TRBD1 (6 bases). The CDR3 sequence is 16 residues long. Looked up from germline, CDR1 is SGHRS and CDR2 is YFSETQ. The V end was cut by 1 base, the J end by 1 base, with 12 bases between. The CDR3 nucleotides are TGCGCCAGCAGCTTGTGGGGGCTGGAGAGCAATCAGCCCCAGCATTTT. Its protein product is CASSLWGLESNQPQHF.

The chain carries TRBV15 and TRBJ2-1, with TRBD2 identical over 8 bases. The V gene end was trimmed by 1 base and the J gene end by 8 bases; junction bases not matched to a gene: 10. The CDR3 runs 16 residues. Germline-derived CDR1 and CDR2 are LNHNV and YYDKDF (reference sequence). The CDR3 DNA sequence: TGTGCCACCAGCAGAGGACGGGGGGGCCTTTTCTATGAGCAGTTCTTC. It is translated as CATSRGRGGLFYEQFF.

This clone was counted a single time. The chain links TRBV6-2 or TRBV6-3 to TRBJ1-1; D remains ambiguous. From germline, CDR1 is MNHEY and CDR2 SVGEGT. The CDR3 spans 14 residues. Trimming took 4 bases from V and 5 from J, leaving 14 bases between them. CDR3 sequence: CASSWTGSDTEAFF. In nucleotides, the CDR3 is TGTGCCAGCAGTTGGACTGGAAGTGATACTGAAGCTTTCTTT.

The chain links TRBV7-2 to TRBJ2-2, with TRBD2 matching 7 bases. J gave up 7 bases and V 1 base, and 9 bases lay outside the gene matches. CDR3 length: 16 residues. Germline V lookup: CDR1 SGHTA, CDR2 FQGNSA. In DNA form, the CDR3 reads TGTGCCAGCAGCTTAGTGGGGACTACTCACGGCGGGGAGCTGTTTTTT. It yields the protein CASSLVGTTHGGELFF.

The V gene is TRBV5-1, the J gene TRBJ2-7; 12 bases line up with TRBD1. CDR1 SGHRS and CDR2 YFSETQ come from the germline V gene. This CDR3 comprises 15 residues. Trimming removed 0 bases from V and 5 bases from J; junction bases left unmatched: 3. For the CDR3, the DNA is TGCGCCAGCAGCTTGGAGGGACAGGGGGCCAACGAGCAGTACTTC. It encodes CASSLEGQGANEQYF.

V and J are TRBV18 and TRBJ2-2; TRBD2 might be the D (5 bases). This CDR3 spans 13 amino acids. Germline CDR1 reads KGHSH; CDR2 reads LQKENI. V was trimmed by 3 bases and J by 4 bases, leaving 6 bases between them. CDR3 nucleotide sequence: TGTGCCAGCTCACCCCGGGGCACCGGGGAGCTGTTTTTT. It codes for CASSPRGTGELFF.

The chain links TRBV29-1 to TRBJ2-7, with a tentative D call TRBD1 (6 bases). Trimming removed 2 bases from V and 6 bases from J, with 14 bases in between. CDR1 is SQVTM and CDR2 is ANQGSEA in the germline V gene. The CDR3 loop spans 13 amino acids. As DNA, the CDR3 is TGCAGCGTTGAACTATTTAACAGGGTCGAGCAGTACTTC. Protein sequence: CSVELFNRVEQYF.

V usage is TRBV19 and J usage is TRBJ1-1, with D uncertain. Germline loops: CDR1 LNHDA, CDR2 SQIVND (reference sequence). Trimming removed 7 bases from V and 3 bases from J, with 12 bases in between. The CDR3 has 13 amino acids. In DNA, the CDR3 is TGTGCCAGTATGCGGGGTTCATACACTGAAGCTTTCTTT. Its translation: CASMRGSYTEAFF.

The V call is TRBV28, the J call TRBJ2-1, with TRBD2 as a possible D gene (5 bases). V was trimmed by 8 bases and J by 12 bases, leaving 17 bases between them. Looked up from germline, CDR1 is MDHEN and CDR2 is SYDVKM. CDR3 length: 12 amino acids. The CDR3 spells CASQRVGWVQFF. In nucleotides, the CDR3 is TGTGCCAGCCAGAGGGTGGGTTGGGTGCAGTTCTTC.

In this sample, this clone turned up once. This chain links TRBV4-3 with TRBJ2-3, with D hard to call. In germline, CDR1 is LGHNA, CDR2 YSLEER. CDR3 size: 15 residues. V lost 0 bases, J lost 3 bases, and 10 bases lay in between. CDR3 loop: CASSQDSQRTDTQYF. The DNA of the CDR3 is TGCGCCAGCAGCCAAGACTCACAGAGAACAGATACGCAGTATTTT.

This chain joins TRBV28 and TRBJ1-2; D gene uncertain. The CDR3 has 15 residues. V was cut by 3 bases and J by 8 bases, with 19 bases left in between. From germline, CDR1 is MDHEN and CDR2 SYDVKM. CDR3 bases: TGTGCCAGCAGTTTGAAGGGAGTAAGGGTACGGGGCTACACCTTC. It codes for CASSLKGVRVRGYTF.

This chain links TRBV19 with TRBJ1-3; 10 bases line up with TRBD1. CDR1 is LNHDA, CDR2 SQIVND, per germline (reference sequence). J was trimmed by 3 bases and V by 3 bases; bases with no gene match: 5. This CDR3 comprises 16 residues. CDR3 loop: CASSIQGQGFGNTIYF. The CDR3 region has the DNA TGTGCCAGTAGTATTCAGGGACAGGGGTTTGGAAACACCATATATTTT.

There are a few counts of this clone. This chain links TRBV5-6 with TRBJ2-1, with 7 bases fitting TRBD2. V gave up 2 bases and J gave up 1 base; unmatched junction bases: 0. The germline V gene encodes CDR1 SGHDT and CDR2 YYEEEE. The CDR3 totals 14 residues. DNA for the CDR3: TGTGCCAGCAGCTTCGGGGGGTCCTACAATGAGCAGTTCTTC. It encodes CASSFGGSYNEQFF.

The chain couples TRBV28 to TRBJ1-6; a possible D gene is TRBD1 (5 bases). The CDR3 sequence is 13 residues long. Per germline, CDR1 MDHEN and CDR2 SYDVKM. Trimming took 10 bases from V and 5 from J, leaving 12 bases between them. The CDR3 loop reads CAIHQGHNSPLHF. CDR3 sequence (DNA): TGTGCCATTCATCAGGGCCATAATTCACCCCTCCACTTT. Full variable domain (rest looked up from reference TRBV28 and TRBJ1-6): DVKVTQSSRYLVKRTGEKVFLECVQDMDHENMFWYRQDPGLGLRLIYFSYDVKMKEKGDIPEGYSVSREKKERFSLILESASTNQTSMYLCAIHQGHNSPLHFGNGTRLTVT.

The CDR3 DNA is TGTGCCAGCAGGGCCCGGGGGGGTGAGACTGAAGCTTTCTTT. Translated, it gives CASRARGGETEAFF. J is TRBJ1-1 and V is TRBV6-5, with a weak D call TRBD1 (5 bases). Germline V gene lookup returns CDR1 MNHEY and CDR2 SVGAGI. There are 14 residues in the CDR3. Trimming left V 6 bases short and J 5 bases short, with 16 bases between.

The gene calls are TRBV24-1 and TRBJ1-2; D is unresolved. The length of the CDR3 is 13 residues. V was pared by 3 bases and J by 7 bases, with 11 bases between. Germline V gene lookup returns CDR1 KGHDR and CDR2 SFDVKD. In nucleotides, the CDR3 is TGTGCCACCAGTGATGCCGACGAGGGTGGCTACACCTTC. As protein: CATSDADEGGYTF.

V gene TRBV28 combines with J gene TRBJ1-2; D unresolved. Trimming pared 6 bases from V and 6 bases from J, leaving 11 bases between. CDR3 length: 12 residues. CDR1 and CDR2 from the germline V gene are MDHEN and SYDVKM. CDR3 residues: CASRPGWDGYTF. In DNA form, the CDR3 reads TGTGCCAGCAGACCGGGGTGGGATGGCTACACCTTC.

This rearrangement joins TRBV6-5 to TRBJ2-6, with 9 nucleotides matching TRBD1. V lost 10 bases, J lost 1 base, and 5 bases stayed unmatched. The CDR3 totals 15 residues. The germline V gene encodes CDR1 MNHEY and CDR2 SVGAGI. The CDR3, as DNA: TGTGCCACCCGGGACAGGGATTCTGGGGCCAACGTCCTGACTTTC. This encodes CATRDRDSGANVLTF.

The chain combines TRBV9 with TRBJ1-1; 7 bases map to TRBD1. The trim removed 4 bases at V and 0 bases at J, leaving 3 bases unmatched. The germline V gene encodes CDR1 SGDLS and CDR2 YYNGEE. The CDR3 runs 14 residues. CDR3 protein: CASSLTGMNTEAFF. The CDR3 DNA is TGTGCCAGCAGCTTGACAGGGATGAACACTGAAGCTTTCTTT.